The 21 T cell receptor beta chains presented below share a single source sample, sequenced in a study of metastatic and nonmetastatic thyroid tumors (dated by TCRdb to 2018 to 2020). Library generation was performed with PCR. TCRdb lists the instrument as Illumina HiSeq 4000. TCRdb redid the processing of the public reads, applying fastp at Q25 and MiXCR, and retained in-frame beta chains. For this sample there are approximately 74,000 clones; 14% appear just once. The biggest ten clones account for over 6.5% of the sample. Before undergoing thyroid surgery, none of the patients had been given any kind of treatment. The sample taken for sequencing was blood. The receptors come from a male donor with papillary thyroid cancer or a benign thyroid nodule (not recorded which). Some clones in this sample may be carry-over from other donors' samples.

At least ten counts were recorded for this clone. V and J are TRBV20-1 and TRBJ1-3; TRBD1 agrees at 8 bases. The CDR3 runs 13 residues. After removal of 5 bases from V and 3 bases from J, the junction contained 3 bases not matched to a gene. Germline CDR1 reads DFQATT; CDR2 reads SNEGSKA (reference sequence). In DNA form, the CDR3 reads TGCAGTGCTTCACAGGGGGATGGAAACACCATATATTTT. It encodes CSASQGDGNTIYF.

This clone was detected ten times or more. The chain is built from TRBV28 and TRBJ1-4; D not resolved. CDR3 length: 13 residues. Germline V gene data show CDR1 as MDHEN and CDR2 as SYDVKM. V was trimmed by 5 bases and J by 5 bases, leaving 9 bases between them. CDR3 nucleotides: TGTGCCAGCAGTACCCGAAGAAATGAAAAACTGTTTTTT. Its protein is CASSTRRNEKLFF.

This clone came up many times. The chain joins TRBV7-2 to TRBJ1-6; the match to TRBD1 covers 7 bases. The CDR3 is 16 amino acids. From germline, CDR1 is SGHTA and CDR2 FQGNSA. V gave up 3 bases and J gave up 7 bases; unmatched junction bases: 9. CDR3 sequence: CASSFVEGASNSPLHF. The CDR3 nucleotides are TGTGCCAGCAGCTTCGTCGAGGGGGCGTCGAATTCACCCCTCCACTTT.

In its sample, this clone was seen many times. The rearrangement uses TRBV11-1 and TRBJ1-5, with D hard to call. The germline V and J ends were trimmed by 2 bases and 4 bases, with 15 bases remaining between them. This CDR3 contains 16 residues. Germline V gene data show CDR1 as SGHAT and CDR2 as FQDESV (reference sequence). The CDR3 reads CASSLSSGRRNQPQHF. The CDR3 DNA reads as TGTGCCAGCAGCTTATCTTCGGGCAGGCGGAATCAGCCCCAGCATTTT.

This clone has only a few counts. The rearrangement links TRBV7-4 to TRBJ2-1; D is ambiguous. The CDR3 totals 12 residues. Trimming took 4 bases from V and 7 from J, leaving 8 bases between them. CDR1 and CDR2 (germline): SGHVT, SQSDAQ. In nucleotides, the CDR3 is TGTGCCAGCAGCTCCTCAATAAATGAGCAGTTCTTC. Residues: CASSSSINEQFF. Drawing the rest from reference TRBV7-4 and TRBJ2-1, the complete variable domain is GAGVSQSPRYKVAKRGRDVALRCDSISGHVTLYWYRQTLGQGSEVLTYSQSDAQRDKSGRPSGRFSAERPERSVSTLKIQRTEQGDSAVYLCASSSSINEQFFGPGTRLTVL.

On this clone itself: This sequence may be a read error, since a much larger clone differs from it by one base. The sample has other DNA sequences that encode this CDR3 too. This chain connects TRBV9 to TRBJ2-2; a weak D match, TRBD2 (6 bases). From germline, CDR1 is SGDLS and CDR2 YYNGEE. This CDR3 region has 15 residues. DNA of the CDR3: TGTGCCAGCAGTGTAGGGGAGGTTAGGACCGGGGAGCTGTTTTTT. Residues: CASSVGEVRTGELFF.

This clone was recorded at least ten times. The rearrangement links TRBV29-1 to TRBJ2-1; D unresolved. The V gene's germline CDR1 is SQVTM and CDR2 ANQGSEA. Trimming took off 0 bases at V and 4 bases at J, with 4 bases between the two ends. The CDR3 sequence is 12 residues long. The CDR3 DNA follows: TGCAGCGTTGAAGATAGATACAATGAGCAGTTCTTC. Translated: CSVEDRYNEQFF.

This clone was observed at least ten times. The chain joins TRBV5-1 to TRBJ2-1; 7 nucleotides align to TRBD2. Germline CDR1 reads SGHRS; CDR2 reads YFSETQ. The V and J ends lost 0 bases and 14 bases, in that order; junction bases with no gene match: 5. This CDR3 has 12 amino acids. In DNA form, the CDR3 reads TGCGCCAGCAGCTTGGTGGGGGGGATGGAGTTCTTC. Protein product: CASSLVGGMEFF.

This clone turned up a few times. J is TRBJ1-1 and V is TRBV12-3 or TRBV12-4; no definite D call. The CDR3 covers 12 residues. The V end was cut by 10 bases, the J end by 2 bases, with 11 bases between. In DNA form, the CDR3 reads TGTGCCAACAGAACCGGTAACACTGAAGCTTTCTTT. The encoded protein is CANRTGNTEAFF.

This clone was counted a few times. The chain is built from TRBV10-3 and TRBJ2-6; unclear D gene. Trimming shortened V by 0 bases and J by 0 bases, and 12 bases separated the two germline ends. The CDR3 runs 18 residues. The germline gives CDR1 ENHRY, CDR2 SYGVKD. In DNA form, the CDR3 reads TGTGCCATCAGTGAGTCGTCGGGCGTCCTCTCTGGGGCCAACGTCCTGACTTTC. Amino acids: CAISESSGVLSGANVLTF.

This clone was counted at least ten times. The chain carries TRBV20-1 and TRBJ2-5; TRBD2 matches at 7 bases. V shed 5 bases and J 3 bases; nucleotides not matched to a gene: 6. The CDR3 is made up of 13 amino acids. Germline assignment: CDR1 DFQATT and CDR2 SNEGSKA (reference sequence). DNA of the CDR3: TGCAGTGCTCCAGGACTAGGAGAAGAGACCCAGTACTTC. Translated, it gives CSAPGLGEETQYF.

Comment on this clone: A read error may explain this, as a much larger clone is one base away. V is TRBV18 and J is TRBJ2-7, with D tentatively TRBD2 (6 bases). The CDR3 length is 18 residues. Per the germline V gene, CDR1 is KGHSH and CDR2 is LQKENI. Trimming took 3 bases from V and 1 from J, leaving 22 bases between them. The CDR3 protein is CASSPFRRADGDSYEQYV. CDR3 sequence (DNA): TGTGCCAGCTCACCTTTCCGGAGGGCTGATGGGGATTCCTACGAGCAGTACGTC.

With regard to this clone: This may come from a read error, since a much larger clone is one base off. Other nucleotide sequences from this sample produce the same CDR3. Written as DNA, the CDR3 is TGTACCATCTCGCGTGAGGGCCGTCTCACCGGGGAGCTGTTTTTT. It yields the protein CTISREGRLTGELFF. V and J are TRBV2 and TRBJ2-2; tentative D call: TRBD2 (5 bases). The CDR3 is made up of 15 amino acids. CDR1 is SNHLY and CDR2 is FYNNEI in the germline V gene.

This clone came up many times. This chain links TRBV6-4 with TRBJ2-2; D unclear. Germline CDR1 and CDR2: MRHNA and SNTAGT. Trimming left V 3 bases short and J 0 bases short, with 5 bases between. The CDR3 is made up of 14 amino acids. The CDR3 DNA is TGTGCCAGCAGTGAGGGCACGAACACCGGGGAGCTGTTTTTT. Amino acids: CASSEGTNTGELFF.

This clone has at least ten counts. The chain is built from TRBV12-3 or TRBV12-4 and TRBJ2-2, with D possibly called TRBD1 or TRBD2 (6 bases each). The V end was cut by 2 bases, the J end by 3 bases, with 10 bases between. The CDR3 is 15 amino acids. The CDR3: CASSLIGGYTGELFF. The CDR3 DNA reads as TGTGCCAGCAGTTTAATCGGGGGCTACACCGGGGAGCTGTTTTTT.

In its sample, this clone was seen many times. The chain is built from TRBV28 and TRBJ2-7; 9 nucleotides align to TRBD1. This CDR3 region has 15 residues. After removal of 2 bases from V and 3 bases from J, the junction contained 5 bases not matched to a gene. Germline CDR1 is MDHEN and CDR2 is SYDVKM. CDR3 nucleotides: TGTGCCAGCAGTTTAACAGGGGGCGAATTCTACGAGCAGTACTTC. This translates into CASSLTGGEFYEQYF.

This clone was seen repeatedly, ten times or more. The chain uses TRBV20-1 and TRBJ1-3; D call uncertain. V lost 5 bases and J lost 0, with 11 bases in between. CDR1 and CDR2 (germline): DFQATT, SNEGSKA (reference sequence). The CDR3 sequence is 14 residues long. The CDR3 here is CSAATQSSGNTIYF. Written as DNA, the CDR3 is TGCAGTGCTGCGACCCAGAGCTCTGGAAACACCATATATTTT.

In its sample, this clone was seen once. V gene TRBV28 combines with J gene TRBJ2-7; TRBD2 agrees at 9 bases. The CDR3 length is 11 residues. Germline V gene lookup returns CDR1 MDHEN and CDR2 SYDVKM. Trimming took 4 bases from V and 10 from J; bases not matched to a gene: 2. CDR3 nucleotide sequence: TGTGCCAGCAGTTCGACTAGCGGTCAGTACTTC. It yields the protein CASSSTSGQYF.

This clone was detected ten times or more. The chain links TRBV6-5 to TRBJ2-3; D is possibly TRBD2 (6 bases). Germline V gene sequence: CDR1 MNHEY, CDR2 SVGAGI. With 2 bases removed from V and 1 base from J, the gap between germline ends came to 13 bases. The CDR3 runs 16 residues. This CDR3 is CASSYDGSGGTDTQYF. CDR3 sequence (DNA): TGTGCCAGCAGTTACGACGGTAGCGGAGGCACAGATACGCAGTATTTT.

The rearrangement joins TRBV27 to TRBJ1-2, with a possible D match to TRBD1 (6 bases). The CDR3 consists of 13 residues. V gave up 3 bases and J gave up 7 bases, with 12 bases separating them. Germline V lookup: CDR1 MNHEY, CDR2 SMNVEV (reference sequence). CDR3 in DNA: TGTGCCAGCAGTTTCAGGGGTCATTCTGGCTACACCTTC. This encodes CASSFRGHSGYTF.

The sample holds many counts of this clone. V usage is TRBV28 and J usage is TRBJ1-1; a weak D match, TRBD1 (6 bases). Germline loops: CDR1 MDHEN, CDR2 SYDVKM. V was shortened by 5 bases and J by 9 bases, with 13 bases between the two germline ends. This CDR3 spans 12 amino acids. CDR3 loop: CASSIQGNKAFF. CDR3 in DNA: TGTGCCAGCAGTATCCAGGGGAATAAAGCTTTCTTT.